This passage covers 29 T cell receptor beta chains from one sample sequenced in a study of cytomegalovirus exposure and HLA in healthy donors. PCR was performed using 60 Vbeta and 13 Jbeta primers. The table came from immunoSEQ multiplex PCR; TCRdb's copy has only in-frame clones and leaves some out. The data contain about 130,000 clones, 74% of them singletons. Sequenced sample: PBMCs. Receptors were obtained from a young man in good health and CMV-seropositive.

This chain connects TRBV5-4 to TRBJ2-5; 9 nucleotides agree with TRBD1. The CDR3 has 15 residues. Unmatched junction bases numbered 11, after V lost 6 bases and J lost 5 bases. Germline CDR1 reads SGHNT; CDR2 reads YYREEE (reference sequence). Written as DNA, the CDR3 is TGTGCCAGCACCCCGGACAGGGGAGGATTGGAGACCCAGTACTTC. This sequence encodes CASTPDRGGLETQYF.

The V call is TRBV7-3, the J call TRBJ2-1, with D hard to call. V dropped 5 bases and J dropped 1 base, with 3 bases sitting between them. The CDR3 contains 12 residues. Looked up from germline, CDR1 is SGHTA and CDR2 is FQGTGA. CDR3 coding DNA: TGTGCCAGCAGCCCTTCCTACAATGAGCAGTTCTTC. Translated, it gives CASSPSYNEQFF.

The chain links TRBV6-6 to TRBJ2-5; 7 bases agree with TRBD1. Per the germline V gene, CDR1 is MNHNY and CDR2 is SVGAGI (reference sequence). The CDR3 sequence is 13 residues long. V was pared by 6 bases and J by 2 bases, with 3 bases of the junction left unmatched. The CDR3 region is CASRWDSQETQYF. CDR3 bases: TGTGCCAGCAGATGGGACAGTCAAGAGACCCAGTACTTC.

This clone was picked up a small number of times. The chain employs TRBV27 and TRBJ2-7; perhaps TRBD2 as D (6 bases). Per germline, CDR1 MNHEY and CDR2 SMNVEV (reference sequence). Trimming took off 2 bases at V and 5 bases at J, with 16 bases between the two ends. The CDR3 is 15 amino acids. The CDR3: CASSLRDSNGDEQYF. CDR3 bases: TGTGCCAGCAGTTTACGGGACTCCAATGGTGACGAGCAGTACTTC.

The V call is TRBV15, the J call TRBJ2-3, with TRBD1 identical over 8 bases. Germline V gene sequence: CDR1 LNHNV, CDR2 YYDKDF (reference sequence). This CDR3 spans 14 amino acids. V trimming: 8 bases; J trimming: 1 base; junction bases outside the gene matches: 5. CDR3 nucleotide sequence: TGTGCCACCCGGCCGGGACAGGGCACAGATACGCAGTATTTT. It codes for CATRPGQGTDTQYF.

The chain carries TRBV5-6 and TRBJ2-4; weak D call: TRBD1 (7 bases). CDR1 and CDR2 (germline): SGHDT, YYEEEE. With 4 bases removed from V and 3 bases from J, the gap between germline ends came to 23 bases. This CDR3 region has 18 residues. CDR3 coding DNA: TGTGCCAGCAGCCTGACATGGGGACAGAACGGGGGCAAAAACATTCAGTACTTC. Protein sequence: CASSLTWGQNGGKNIQYF. Using reference TRBV5-6 and TRBJ2-4 for the parts outside the CDR3, the full variable domain is DAGVTQSPTHLIKTRGQQVTLRCSPKSGHDTVSWYQQALGQGPQFIFQYYEEEERQRGNFPDRFSGHQFPNYSSELNVNALLLGDSALYLCASSLTWGQNGGKNIQYFGAGTRLSVL.

The V call is TRBV30, the J call TRBJ2-5; TRBD1 is a possible D gene (7 bases). V was shortened by 6 bases and J by 2 bases, with 16 bases between the two germline ends. This CDR3 spans 14 amino acids. In germline, CDR1 is GTSNPN, CDR2 SVGIG (reference sequence). The DNA for the CDR3 is TGTGCCTGCGGAGGGGACAGATCGCAAGAGACCCAGTACTTC. It translates to CACGGDRSQETQYF.

The rearrangement uses TRBV5-1 and TRBJ1-5; 8 nucleotides agree with TRBD1. V dropped 4 bases and J dropped 7; count of bases not matched to a gene: 7. CDR3 length: 14 residues. Germline V CDR1 and CDR2: SGHRS, YFSETQ. CDR3 sequence: CASSLGQGGQPQHF. The CDR3, as DNA: TGCGCCAGCAGCCTTGGACAGGGAGGCCAGCCCCAGCATTTT.

V is TRBV7-9 and J is TRBJ2-5; a possible D gene is TRBD2 (7 bases). Germline CDR1 is SEHNR and CDR2 is FQNEAQ (reference sequence). The V end was cut by 8 bases, the J end by 5 bases, with 21 bases between. The CDR3 totals 15 residues. The CDR3 nucleotides are TGTGCCAGCGCCTCGGCGGGGGCATCGAGGGAGACCCAGTACTTC. Translation gives CASASAGASRETQYF. The entire variable domain, with the rest obtained from reference TRBV7-9 and TRBJ2-5, is as follows: DTGVSQNPRHKITKRGQNVTFRCDPISEHNRLYWYRQTLGQGPEFLTYFQNEAQLEKSRLLSDRFSAERPKGSFSTLEIQRTEQGDSAMYLCASASAGASRETQYFGPGTRLLVL.

This clone was recorded a few times. J is TRBJ1-4 and V is TRBV25-1; 10 bases are shared with TRBD1. Germline-derived CDR1 and CDR2 are MGHDK and SYGVNS. This CDR3 is built from 14 residues. V lost 2 bases to trimming and J lost 8 bases; unmatched junction nucleotides: 2. The CDR3 DNA reads TGTGCCAGCAGTGAAGGGGGACAGGGGGAAAAACTGTTTTTT. Translating gives CASSEGGQGEKLFF.

The V call is TRBV5-1, the J call TRBJ2-6, with D possibly matching TRBD1 (6 bases). CDR1 SGHRS and CDR2 YFSETQ come from the germline V gene. V was shortened by 2 bases and J by 1 base, with 13 bases between the two germline ends. This CDR3 is 17 amino acids long. The chain's CDR3 is CASSFSGDNSGANVLTF. The CDR3 DNA reads TGCGCCAGCAGCTTCTCAGGGGATAATTCTGGGGCCAACGTCCTGACTTTC.

This clone has more than one count but fewer than ten. The J gene is TRBJ2-3, the V gene TRBV6-5; 7 bases are a match to TRBD2. CDR1 and CDR2 from the germline V gene are MNHEY and SVGAGI. After removal of 6 bases from V and 6 bases from J, the junction contained 12 bases not matched to a gene. The CDR3 sequence is 15 residues long. CDR3 loop: CASRLLAERTDTQYF. The CDR3, as DNA: TGTGCCAGCAGGCTCCTAGCGGAGAGGACTGATACGCAGTATTTT.

V and J are TRBV10-2 and TRBJ2-5, with 8 bases identical to TRBD2. The CDR3 is 17 amino acids. J was trimmed by 4 bases and V by 3 bases; bases with no gene match: 13. The V gene's germline CDR1 is WSHSY and CDR2 SAAADI. CDR3 sequence (DNA): TGCGCCAGCAGTGACCCGGGACTAGAGGGGGTCGGAGAGACCCAGTACTTC. Residues: CASSDPGLEGVGETQYF.

The chain has TRBV7-3 and TRBJ2-1, with a weak D call TRBD2 (6 bases). Germline V gene sequence: CDR1 SGHTA, CDR2 FQGTGA. This CDR3 is 15 amino acids long. V lost 5 bases and J 4 bases, leaving 15 bases between the germline ends. The CDR3 DNA sequence: TGTGCCAGCAGCCCAAATAGCGGACAATACAATGAGCAGTTCTTC. Residues: CASSPNSGQYNEQFF. Using reference TRBV7-3 and TRBJ2-1 for the parts outside the CDR3, the full variable domain is GAGVSQTPSNKVTEKGKYVELRCDPISGHTALYWYRQSLGQGPEFLIYFQGTGAADDSGLPNDRFFAVRPEGSVSTLKIQRTERGDSAVYLCASSPNSGQYNEQFFGPGTRLTVL.

The chain joins TRBV6-4 to TRBJ2-1; 7 bases match TRBD2. Trimming at V came to 2 bases and at J to 2 bases, leaving 3 bases not matched to a gene. CDR1 and CDR2 from the germline V gene are MRHNA and SNTAGT. This CDR3 has 15 amino acids. The CDR3, as DNA: TGTGCCAGCAGTGACAAGCGGGGCCCCTACAATGAGCAGTTCTTC. This sequence encodes CASSDKRGPYNEQFF.

The rearrangement links TRBV19 to TRBJ1-6; D uncertain. The CDR3 contains 13 residues. Between the trimmed V and J ends, which lost 6 bases and 7 bases, there was a span of 10 bases. In germline, CDR1 is LNHDA, CDR2 SQIVND (reference sequence). The CDR3 region is CASSFLRNSPLHF. For the CDR3, the DNA is TGTGCCAGTAGCTTCTTACGGAATTCACCCCTCCACTTT.

J is TRBJ2-1 and V is TRBV11-3; 8 nucleotides line up with TRBD1. The CDR3 totals 15 residues. V lost 5 bases and J lost 4; bases outside the gene matches: 7. Looked up from germline, CDR1 is SGHNT and CDR2 is YENEEA. Here the CDR3 DNA reads TGTGCCAGCAGCCCAGGACAGGGAACTTACAATGAGCAGTTCTTC. Its translation is CASSPGQGTYNEQFF. Complete variable domain (other parts from reference TRBV11-3 and TRBJ2-1): EAGVVQSPRYKIIEKKQPVAFWCNPISGHNTLYWYLQNLGQGPELLIRYENEEAVDDSQLPKDRFSAERLKGVDSTLKIQPAELGDSAVYLCASSPGQGTYNEQFFGPGTRLTVL.

This clone was detected only a few times. The chain has TRBV21-1 and TRBJ2-4; the table's D call, TRBD2, was not checked against the DNA. TRBV21-1 is given as a pseudogene. This CDR3 has 13 residues. The CDR3 sequence: CASSKKKGGIQYF. DNA for the CDR3: TGTGCCAGCAGCAAAAAAAAGGGAGGGATTCAGTACTTC.

The V call is TRBV14, the J call TRBJ2-7; 8 positions match TRBD2. Germline CDR1 and CDR2: SGHDN and FVKESK. The CDR3 spans 14 residues. V dropped 4 bases and J dropped 3; count of bases not matched to a gene: 5. The chain's CDR3 is CASSPAGVRYEQYF. The CDR3 nucleotides are TGTGCCAGCAGCCCAGCGGGAGTTCGCTACGAGCAGTACTTC.

The chain carries TRBV7-9 and TRBJ1-2; 8 bases align to TRBD1. This CDR3 region has 14 residues. Trimming at V came to 5 bases and at J to 4 bases, leaving 6 bases not matched to a gene. CDR1 and CDR2 from the germline V gene are SEHNR and FQNEAQ (reference sequence). The CDR3 is CASSLDREPYGYTF. The CDR3 DNA is TGTGCCAGCAGCCTGGACAGGGAGCCCTATGGCTACACCTTC.

This clone occurred a few times. The chain employs TRBV15 and TRBJ2-1, with 10 bases lining up with TRBD2. The V and J ends lost 3 bases and 5 bases, in that order; junction bases with no gene match: 7. The CDR3 covers 16 residues. The germline V gene has CDR1 LNHNV and CDR2 YYDKDF (reference sequence). The CDR3 DNA is TGTGCCACCAGCAGGTCTAGCGGGGGCCTGAACAATGAGCAGTTCTTC. Translating gives CATSRSSGGLNNEQFF.

This chain uses TRBV7-3 with TRBJ2-3; D is possibly TRBD1 (6 bases). The germline gives CDR1 SGHTA, CDR2 FQGTGA. Trimming stripped 6 bases from V and 5 bases from J, with 15 bases between. The CDR3 runs to 14 residues. Written as DNA, the CDR3 is TGTGCCAGCAGTCAAGGCAGGGGCGGAGATACGCAGTATTTT. Protein sequence: CASSQGRGGDTQYF. Full variable domain (outside the CDR3, taken from reference TRBV7-3 and TRBJ2-3): GAGVSQTPSNKVTEKGKYVELRCDPISGHTALYWYRQSLGQGPEFLIYFQGTGAADDSGLPNDRFFAVRPEGSVSTLKIQRTERGDSAVYLCASSQGRGGDTQYFGPGTRLTVL.

This clone has only a few counts. The rearrangement uses TRBV4-3 and TRBJ1-5; no clear D. Germline V gene data show CDR1 as LGHNA and CDR2 as YSLEER. The CDR3 contains 13 residues. V shed 0 bases and J shed 4 bases, with 4 bases lying between them. This chain's CDR3 is CASSQDRNQPQHF. CDR3 DNA: TGCGCCAGCAGCCAAGACAGGAATCAGCCCCAGCATTTT.

This chain links TRBV28 with TRBJ2-3; TRBD2 aligns across 8 bases. The trim removed 3 bases at V and 3 bases at J, leaving 8 bases unmatched. CDR3 length equals 16 residues. From germline, CDR1 is MDHEN and CDR2 SYDVKM. The CDR3 loop reads CASSLAGGLPTDTQYF. CDR3 sequence (DNA): TGTGCCAGCAGTTTGGCGGGGGGCCTTCCTACAGATACGCAGTATTTT.

The chain's CDR3 is CASSIRERARSNQPQHF. The CDR3 DNA reads TGTGCCAGTAGTATCCGAGAGAGGGCACGAAGCAATCAGCCCCAGCATTTT. The chain combines TRBV19 with TRBJ1-5; the D is unclear. This CDR3 contains 17 residues. V dropped 3 bases and J dropped 1 base, with 16 bases sitting between them. Per germline, CDR1 LNHDA and CDR2 SQIVND (reference sequence).

This clone has a handful of counts. The chain couples TRBV23-1 to TRBJ2-1; D remains unclear. TRBV23-1 is given ORF status, its function remaining uncertain. CDR3 size: 15 residues. V was shortened by 2 bases and J by 4 bases, with 12 bases between the two germline ends. CDR3 sequence: CASSQTECPYNEQFF. CDR3 nucleotides: TGCGCCAGCAGTCAAACTGAATGTCCGTACAATGAGCAGTTCTTC.

This clone was seen a single time. The J gene is TRBJ2-2, the V gene TRBV27; D ambiguous. Germline loops: CDR1 MNHEY, CDR2 SMNVEV (reference sequence). This CDR3 has 15 amino acids. The germline V and J ends were trimmed by 4 bases and 0 bases, with 9 bases remaining between them. This CDR3 reads CASSWAPANTGELFF. The CDR3 DNA follows: TGTGCCAGCAGTTGGGCACCCGCGAACACCGGGGAGCTGTTTTTT.

This clone was counted between two and nine times. V usage is TRBV5-4 and J usage is TRBJ2-7; no reliable D call. The germline V gene encodes CDR1 SGHNT and CDR2 YYREEE (reference sequence). This CDR3 is 13 amino acids long. Trimming stripped 0 bases from V and 6 bases from J, with 10 bases between. The CDR3 nucleotides read TGTGCCAGCAGCTTGGGACCCTCGGGCGAGCAGTACTTC. Amino acids: CASSLGPSGEQYF.

This chain uses TRBV18 with TRBJ1-3, with D unresolved. The CDR3 consists of 13 residues. Germline values: CDR1 KGHSH, CDR2 LQKENI. The V end lost 3 bases, the J end lost 9 bases, and 12 bases lay between the germline ends. The CDR3 is CASSPSRITTIYF. The CDR3, as DNA: TGTGCCAGCTCACCCTCGCGGATCACCACCATATATTTT.